This T cell receptor beta chain came from a study of blood T cell repertoires in COVID-19. Study-level information: The United States, Italy and Spain were the sources of the acute and convalescent COVID-19 samples.

About this clone: The sample contains more than one DNA sequence encoding this CDR3.

The CDR3 has 15 residues. V gave up 0 bases and J gave up 6 bases, with 12 bases separating them. Germline V gives CDR1 MGHRA, CDR2 YSYEKL. Per the authors' pipeline: Amplification from reference gene primers served as the basis for estimated nucleated cell counts. Using immunoSEQ multiplex PCR, the repertoire was profiled, and TCRdb retains in-frame clones only, with some absent. V, J and clone size are taken as reported in that table, and D and trimming were inferred from the DNA itself. The sample holds about 150,000 clones; more than 80% are singletons and the top ten take approximately 3%. The V and J genes are TRBV4-1 and TRBJ2-1; TRBD2 might be the D (6 bases). This receptor was identified in a man between 60 and 75 years old with acute or convalescent COVID-19. Sample: peripheral blood. CDR3 protein: CASSQDGRGSNEQFF. The CDR3 region has the DNA TGCGCCAGCAGCCAAGATGGACGGGGGTCCAATGAGCAGTTCTTC.